The rows below give T cell receptor beta chains drawn from one sample of a study of cytomegalovirus exposure and HLA in healthy donors. Produced via immunoSEQ multiplex PCR; TCRdb's table is partial and in-frame only. The data show over 150,000 clones, over 80% seen once. Specimen: PBMCs. These TCRs come from a girl between 10 and 17 years old in good health and CMV-seropositive. The conserved cysteine and the conserved F or W are not part of the CDR3 here. The order of the fields is CDR3 protein, J gene, D gene, V gene. The D gene is left open where the match is weak.

ASPFRGNEKLF | TRBJ1-4 | . | TRBV21-1
ASSYTTPTTDTQY | TRBJ2-3 | . | TRBV6-5
ATMIRDRVLAGEQY | TRBJ2-7 | TRBD1 | TRBV2
ASIDTGTGAPLAF | TRBJ1-1 | TRBD1 | TRBV6-5
ASSPGVGPDTQY | TRBJ2-3 | . | TRBV7-6
ASSLTSTGGLYQPQH | TRBJ1-5 | . | TRBV27
ASSALGQGANQPQH | TRBJ1-5 | TRBD1 | TRBV5-5
AISGTGDEQY | TRBJ2-7 | TRBD1 | TRBV10-3
ASSHGTSGRALNEQF | TRBJ2-1 | TRBD2 | TRBV28
SAGGPGNQPQH | TRBJ1-5 | . | TRBV29-1
ASGGQSNTEAF | TRBJ1-1 | TRBD1 | TRBV2
ASSRNSGGYT | TRBJ1-2 | . | TRBV6-5
ASSPVTGHYGYT | TRBJ1-2 | TRBD1 | TRBV5-1
ASRSTTDTQY | TRBJ2-3 | . | TRBV7-2
ASSLDSGSYNEQF | TRBJ2-1 | . | TRBV5-1
AISGVGLAGAETQY | TRBJ2-5 | TRBD2 | TRBV10-3
ATNWAGGYT | TRBJ1-2 | . | TRBV28
ASRPPEGADGYT | TRBJ1-2 | TRBD1 | TRBV5-4
ASSRSLRTGRGYT | TRBJ1-2 | TRBD1 | TRBV28
ASSLYGAGYAYT | TRBJ1-2 | . | TRBV28
ASSPSGSETQY | TRBJ2-5 | TRBD2 | TRBV5-4
ASSIDLEEELDGYT | TRBJ1-2 | . | TRBV19
ASSLIGQGYEQY | TRBJ2-7 | TRBD1 | TRBV28
ASRAGDTEQY | TRBJ2-7 | . | TRBV28
ASSLGASSFQY | TRBJ2-5 | . | TRBV5-6
ASRAGEKPYEQY | TRBJ2-7 | . | TRBV6-6
ASSIVQGLNTEAF | TRBJ1-1 | . | TRBV19
ASRRTDLNTEAF | TRBJ1-1 | . | TRBV6-1
ATSRDAGPKDIYYNEQF | TRBJ2-1 | . | TRBV15
SVEGRANTEAF | TRBJ1-1 | . | TRBV29-1
ASNRRGSTNEKLF | TRBJ1-4 | . | TRBV27
ASSLVRGATGELF | TRBJ2-2 | . | TRBV5-8
ASSQEGAGTIRTGELF | TRBJ2-2 | . | TRBV4-2
ASILLTAYNEQF | TRBJ2-1 | . | TRBV11-2
SVVDGGYNEQF | TRBJ2-1 | . | TRBV29-1
AIRGGEGNQPQH | TRBJ1-5 | . | TRBV10-3
ASSRAPGLHNEQF | TRBJ2-1 | . | TRBV4-3
ASSSLETQY | TRBJ2-5 | . | TRBV7-6
ASSVSGINYGYT | TRBJ1-2 | . | TRBV6-5
ASSFGGRSYNEQF | TRBJ2-1 | TRBD2 | TRBV28
ASSLTRGETQY | TRBJ2-5 | . | TRBV7-3
ASSSSGTSGGAADTQY | TRBJ2-3 | TRBD2 | TRBV28
ASSQRVGLAGGVPY | TRBJ2-7 | TRBD2 | TRBV7-2
ASSLTGRETQY | TRBJ2-5 | . | TRBV5-6
ASGILTGPRSYEQY | TRBJ2-7 | TRBD1 | TRBV11-2
ASSYSPERTGDYGYT | TRBJ1-2 | TRBD1 | TRBV5-1
ASSPSGGASSYNEQF | TRBJ2-1 | . | TRBV5-6
ASSYSAGPYEQY | TRBJ2-7 | . | TRBV6-6
ASSSNYPTDTQY | TRBJ2-3 | . | TRBV7-3
ASSLLGGSSENIQY | TRBJ2-4 | TRBD2 | TRBV28
ASSRGQPYGYT | TRBJ1-2 | . | TRBV6-4
ASSLRQGKETQY | TRBJ2-5 | . | TRBV7-3
AIRGQGISYNSPLH | TRBJ1-6 | TRBD1 | TRBV10-3
ASSLDRGSREQY | TRBJ2-7 | TRBD1 | TRBV7-9
ASSQGTSRSYNEQF | TRBJ2-1 | TRBD2 | TRBV4-2
ASSFVAGGRLYEQY | TRBJ2-7 | TRBD2 | TRBV7-6
ASSHSPGRDTEAF | TRBJ1-1 | . | TRBV7-8
ASSLVPGQGEQY | TRBJ2-7 | . | TRBV5-1
ASSELAGGSYNEQF | TRBJ2-1 | TRBD2 | TRBV25-1
ASSPGHYGYT | TRBJ1-2 | . | TRBV7-2